These 13 T cell receptor beta chains came from one sample sequenced in a study. Using its own MiXCR run on the RT-PCR reads, TCRdb lists one record per CDR3 protein. The data hold hundreds of thousands of distinct CDR3 sequences, with around 14% observed a single time. The specimen sequenced was memory CD4+ T cells from blood. The receptors were sampled from a female donor in good health, serving as a healthy control.

In this sample, this clonotype turned up many times. This chain links TRBV27 with TRBJ2-7; 7 bases match TRBD2. Per the germline V gene, CDR1 is MNHEY and CDR2 is SMNVEV (reference sequence). The CDR3 loop spans 15 amino acids. J lost 3 bases, V lost 8 bases, and 13 bases had no gene match. CDR3 in amino acids: CASGNPGGKDYEQYF. DNA of the CDR3: TGTGCCAGCGGTAATCCGGGGGGTAAGGACTACGAGCAGTACTTC.

The V gene is TRBV7-6, the J gene TRBJ2-6; unclear D gene. V lost 1 base, J lost 0 bases, and 1 base lay in between. The CDR3 extends over 14 amino acids. The germline V gene has CDR1 SGHVS and CDR2 FNYEAQ. The CDR3 coding sequence is TGTGCCAGCAGCTTAGTCTCTGGGGCCAACGTCCTGACTTTC. Translating it yields CASSLVSGANVLTF.

This clonotype has a handful of counts. The rearrangement links TRBV13 to TRBJ2-7, with 14 bases aligning to TRBD2. J was trimmed by 6 bases and V by 5 bases; bases with no gene match: 9. CDR1 is PRHDT and CDR2 is FYEKMQ in the germline V gene (reference sequence). The CDR3 covers 16 residues. This CDR3 reads CASSPRGTSGRGEQYF. CDR3 in DNA: TGTGCCAGCAGCCCGAGAGGGACTAGCGGGAGAGGCGAGCAGTACTTC.

This clonotype was found a few times. This chain joins TRBV18 and TRBJ2-2, with D perhaps being TRBD1 or TRBD2 (6 bases each). The V end was cut by 6 bases, the J end by 7 bases, with 15 bases between. CDR1 and CDR2 (germline): KGHSH, LQKENI. This CDR3 has 14 amino acids. The CDR3 here is CASSLGGRIGELFF. The CDR3 DNA is TGTGCCAGCTCCCTCGGGGGCAGAATCGGGGAGCTGTTTTTT.

This clonotype occurred many times. The chain couples TRBV4-3 to TRBJ2-1, with 8 bases matching TRBD2. CDR3 size: 16 residues. V was pared by 4 bases and J by 3 bases, with 8 bases of the junction left unmatched. Germline values: CDR1 LGHNA, CDR2 YSLEER. In DNA form, the CDR3 reads TGCGCCAGCAGCCCAGATCTGGGACTAGTCTACAATGAGCAGTTCTTC. This gives the protein CASSPDLGLVYNEQFF.

V is TRBV2 and J is TRBJ2-3, with a weak D call TRBD1 (5 bases). Trimming took 3 bases from V and 5 from J, leaving 9 bases between them. Germline loops: CDR1 SNHLY, CDR2 FYNNEI. The CDR3 runs to 13 residues. The CDR3 region is CASSDQGGDTQYF. The CDR3 DNA follows: TGTGCCAGCAGTGATCAGGGTGGAGATACGCAGTATTTT.

This clonotype was seen a few times. The chain links TRBV5-1 to TRBJ2-3; 7 bases are shared with TRBD2. V was clipped by 3 bases and J by 3 bases; unmatched bases: 10. The CDR3 runs 16 residues. The germline gives CDR1 SGHRS, CDR2 YFSETQ. Here the CDR3 reads CASSSLTGTITDTQYF. As DNA, the CDR3 is TGCGCCAGCAGCTCCCTTACCGGGACTATAACAGATACGCAGTATTTT.

This clonotype has just a few counts. The J gene is TRBJ2-7, the V gene TRBV20-1, with 9 bases aligning to TRBD2. Losses at the gene ends were 3 bases for V and 6 bases for J; bases not matched to a gene: 15. Germline V CDR1 and CDR2: DFQATT, SNEGSKA (reference sequence). The CDR3 is 16 amino acids. The CDR3 region is CSASTRGSSGTSEQYF. The CDR3 DNA reads as TGCAGTGCTAGCACCAGGGGGTCTAGCGGGACCTCCGAGCAGTACTTC.

This clonotype was seen repeatedly, ten times or more. This rearrangement joins TRBV20-1 to TRBJ2-7; 7 bases are a match to TRBD2. With 5 bases clipped from V and 5 bases from J, the junction kept 9 bases outside the gene matches. The CDR3 runs 13 residues. Germline V gene lookup returns CDR1 DFQATT and CDR2 SNEGSKA (reference sequence). Written as DNA, the CDR3 is TGCAGTGCTGCCTCTGCGGGAGCTCACGAGCAGTACTTC. Its protein is CSAASAGAHEQYF.

This clonotype occurred many times. J is TRBJ2-7 and V is TRBV27, with D tentatively TRBD1 (5 bases). Between the trimmed V and J ends, which lost 8 bases and 4 bases, there was a span of 15 bases. CDR1 and CDR2 (germline): MNHEY, SMNVEV (reference sequence). The CDR3 is 13 amino acids. CDR3 residues: CASSLLRGYEQYF. CDR3 coding DNA: TGTGCCAGCTCTCTCCTTAGGGGTTACGAGCAGTACTTC.

This clonotype has a handful of counts. The chain uses TRBV5-1 and TRBJ2-3, with TRBD1 as a possible D gene (5 bases). The ends were cut back, 3 bases at V and 4 bases at J, with 12 bases in the middle. CDR1 and CDR2 (germline): SGHRS, YFSETQ. The CDR3 extends over 14 amino acids. The CDR3 loop is CASSSRVGSDTQYF. The CDR3 region has the DNA TGCGCCAGCAGCTCCAGGGTGGGGTCAGATACGCAGTATTTT.

This clonotype was detected many times. This chain uses TRBV27 with TRBJ2-7; 7 bases map to TRBD2. The CDR3 consists of 14 residues. Trimming at V came to 5 bases and at J to 6 bases, leaving 10 bases not matched to a gene. CDR1 is MNHEY and CDR2 is SMNVEV in the germline V gene (reference sequence). Written as DNA, the CDR3 is TGTGCCAGCAGTCCGGTCGCCACTAGCGTCGAGCAGTACTTC. Protein product: CASSPVATSVEQYF.

This clonotype was seen repeatedly, ten times or more. V is TRBV27 and J is TRBJ2-1; TRBD2 might be the D (5 bases). The CDR3 has 14 amino acids. Germline values: CDR1 MNHEY, CDR2 SMNVEV (reference sequence). V lost 5 bases and J lost 4, with 12 bases in between. CDR3 nucleotide sequence: TGTGCCAGCAGTCCTAGCCTCAGATACAATGAGCAGTTCTTC. This codes for CASSPSLRYNEQFF.